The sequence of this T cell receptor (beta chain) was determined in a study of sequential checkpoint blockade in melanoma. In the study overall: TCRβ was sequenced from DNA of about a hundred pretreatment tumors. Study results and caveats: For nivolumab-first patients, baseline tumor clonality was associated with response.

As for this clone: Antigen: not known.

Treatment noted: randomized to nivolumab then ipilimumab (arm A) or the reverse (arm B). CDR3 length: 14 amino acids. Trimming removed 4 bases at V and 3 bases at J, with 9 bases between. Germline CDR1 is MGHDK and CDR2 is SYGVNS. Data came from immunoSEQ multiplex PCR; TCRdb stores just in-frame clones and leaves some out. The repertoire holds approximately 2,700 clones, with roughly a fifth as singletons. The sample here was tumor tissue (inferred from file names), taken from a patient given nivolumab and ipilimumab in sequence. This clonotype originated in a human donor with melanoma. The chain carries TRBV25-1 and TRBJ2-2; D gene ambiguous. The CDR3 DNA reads TGTGCCAGCAGTGCAGGCCCGGACACCGGGGAGCTGTTTTTT. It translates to CASSAGPDTGELFF.